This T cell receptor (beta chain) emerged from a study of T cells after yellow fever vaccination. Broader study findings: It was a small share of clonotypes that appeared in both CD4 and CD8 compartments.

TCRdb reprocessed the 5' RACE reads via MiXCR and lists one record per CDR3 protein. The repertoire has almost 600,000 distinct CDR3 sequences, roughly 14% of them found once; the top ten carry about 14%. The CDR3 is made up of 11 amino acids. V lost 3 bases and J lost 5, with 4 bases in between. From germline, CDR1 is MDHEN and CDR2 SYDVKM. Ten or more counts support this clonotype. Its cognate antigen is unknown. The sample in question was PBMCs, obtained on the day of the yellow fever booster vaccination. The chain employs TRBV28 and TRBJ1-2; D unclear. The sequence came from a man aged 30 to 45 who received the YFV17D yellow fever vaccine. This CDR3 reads CASSFRYGYTF. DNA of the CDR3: TGTGCCAGCAGTTTTCGATATGGCTACACCTTC.